The next 8 T cell receptor beta chains were all read from a single sample in a study of blood T cell repertoires in COVID-19. Method: immunoSEQ multiplex PCR; TCRdb's copy keeps in-frame clones and lacks some. The sample includes 180,000 or so clones, around 86% of them seen just once. The sequencing input was peripheral blood. Receptors were obtained from a man aged 18-30 years with acute or convalescent COVID-19.

The CDR3 DNA reads TGTGCCAGCAGTTTCCAAACAGGGTTTGGCTACACCTTC. Its translation: CASSFQTGFGYTF. This rearrangement joins TRBV27 to TRBJ1-2, with D possibly being TRBD1 (6 bases). Trimming shortened V by 3 bases and J by 7 bases, and 12 bases separated the two germline ends. This CDR3 spans 13 amino acids. Germline V lookup: CDR1 MNHEY, CDR2 SMNVEV (reference sequence).

This chain joins TRBV9 and TRBJ2-2; 9 bases are shared with TRBD1. This CDR3 comprises 17 residues. The germline V gene encodes CDR1 SGDLS and CDR2 YYNGEE. Trimming took 4 bases from V and 6 from J; bases not matched to a gene: 13. Here the CDR3 reads CASSSKIQDRGSGELFF. CDR3 nucleotides: TGTGCCAGCAGCTCAAAGATCCAGGACAGGGGTTCCGGGGAGCTGTTTTTT.

The chain combines TRBV5-1 with TRBJ2-7; 8 bases fit TRBD1. The CDR3 is 14 amino acids. The ends lost 3 bases at V and 4 bases at J; junction bases unmatched: 6. CDR1 and CDR2 (germline): SGHRS, YFSETQ. The CDR3 spells CASSYVTGAYEQYF. Here the CDR3 DNA reads TGCGCCAGCAGCTACGTGACAGGGGCATACGAGCAGTACTTC.

The rearrangement links TRBV3-1 (or the pseudogene TRBV3-2) to TRBJ1-3, with D possibly matching TRBD1 (5 bases). V was trimmed by 2 bases and J by 4 bases, leaving 12 bases between them. There are 15 residues in the CDR3. Germline CDR1 reads LGHDT; CDR2 reads YNNKEL (reference sequence). CDR3 nucleotide sequence: TGTGCCAGCAGCCAAAGGCCGACAGCCGGAAACACCATATATTTT. This encodes CASSQRPTAGNTIYF.

A single count supports this clone. This chain connects TRBV20-1 to TRBJ2-5, with a weak D call TRBD2 (6 bases). V was shortened by 5 bases and J by 5 bases, with 9 bases between the two germline ends. Germline V gives CDR1 DFQATT, CDR2 SNEGSKA (reference sequence). This CDR3 has 11 amino acids. The CDR3 sequence is CSAAGRETQYF. In DNA form, the CDR3 reads TGCAGTGCTGCGGGGCGGGAGACCCAGTACTTC.

The V and J genes are TRBV29-1 and TRBJ2-5, with D possibly being TRBD1 or TRBD2 (6 bases each). CDR3 length: 11 amino acids. The germline CDR1 and CDR2 sequences are SQVTM and ANQGSEA. Trimming cost V 7 bases and J 4 bases, with 10 bases left between them. The CDR3: CSGGAGETQYF. For the CDR3, the DNA is TGCAGCGGGGGGGCTGGAGAGACCCAGTACTTC.

V and J are TRBV7-3 and TRBJ1-6; the match to TRBD1 covers 7 bases. The CDR3 runs to 15 residues. Germline V lookup: CDR1 SGHTA, CDR2 FQGTGA. V lost 5 bases, J lost 4 bases, and 5 bases stayed unmatched. Written as DNA, the CDR3 is TGTGCCAGCAGCAAGCGGACAGGTTATAATTCACCCCTCCACTTT. Amino acids: CASSKRTGYNSPLHF.

The chain carries TRBV4-1 and TRBJ2-6; 9 bases map to TRBD1. The V and J ends lost 2 bases and 0 bases, in that order; junction bases with no gene match: 5. The CDR3 runs to 18 residues. Germline V gene sequence: CDR1 MGHRA, CDR2 YSYEKL. The CDR3 DNA reads as TGCGCCAGCAGCCAACACGGGACAGGGATCTCTGGGGCCAACGTCCTGACTTTC. It codes for CASSQHGTGISGANVLTF.